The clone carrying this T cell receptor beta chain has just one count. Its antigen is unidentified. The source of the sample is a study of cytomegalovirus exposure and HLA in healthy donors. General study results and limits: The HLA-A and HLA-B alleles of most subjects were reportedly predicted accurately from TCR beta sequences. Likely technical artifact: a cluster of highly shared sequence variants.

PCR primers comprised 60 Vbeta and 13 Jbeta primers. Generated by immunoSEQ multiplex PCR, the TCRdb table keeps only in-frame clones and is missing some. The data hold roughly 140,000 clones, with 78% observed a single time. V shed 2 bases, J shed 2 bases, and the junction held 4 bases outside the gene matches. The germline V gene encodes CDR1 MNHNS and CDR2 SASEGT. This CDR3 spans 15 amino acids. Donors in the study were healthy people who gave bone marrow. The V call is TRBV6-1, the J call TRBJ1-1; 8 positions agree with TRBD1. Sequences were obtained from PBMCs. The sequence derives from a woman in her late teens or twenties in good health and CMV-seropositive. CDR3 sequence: CASSEMGQANTEAFF. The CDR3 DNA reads TGTGCCAGCAGTGAAATGGGACAGGCAAACACTGAAGCTTTCTTT.